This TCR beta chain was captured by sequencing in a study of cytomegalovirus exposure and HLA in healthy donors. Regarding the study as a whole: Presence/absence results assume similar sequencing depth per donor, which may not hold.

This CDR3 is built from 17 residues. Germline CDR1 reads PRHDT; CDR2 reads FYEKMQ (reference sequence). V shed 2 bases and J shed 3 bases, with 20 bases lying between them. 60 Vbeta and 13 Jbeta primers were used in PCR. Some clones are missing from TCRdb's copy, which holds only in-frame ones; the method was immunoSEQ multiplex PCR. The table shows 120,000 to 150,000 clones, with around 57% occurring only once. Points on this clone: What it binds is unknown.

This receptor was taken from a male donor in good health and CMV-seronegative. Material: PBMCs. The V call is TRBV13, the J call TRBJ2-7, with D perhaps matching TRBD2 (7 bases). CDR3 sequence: CASSLFLASRGGYEQYF. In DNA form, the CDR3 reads TGTGCCAGCAGCTTATTCCTAGCGTCGAGGGGGGGCTACGAGCAGTACTTC.